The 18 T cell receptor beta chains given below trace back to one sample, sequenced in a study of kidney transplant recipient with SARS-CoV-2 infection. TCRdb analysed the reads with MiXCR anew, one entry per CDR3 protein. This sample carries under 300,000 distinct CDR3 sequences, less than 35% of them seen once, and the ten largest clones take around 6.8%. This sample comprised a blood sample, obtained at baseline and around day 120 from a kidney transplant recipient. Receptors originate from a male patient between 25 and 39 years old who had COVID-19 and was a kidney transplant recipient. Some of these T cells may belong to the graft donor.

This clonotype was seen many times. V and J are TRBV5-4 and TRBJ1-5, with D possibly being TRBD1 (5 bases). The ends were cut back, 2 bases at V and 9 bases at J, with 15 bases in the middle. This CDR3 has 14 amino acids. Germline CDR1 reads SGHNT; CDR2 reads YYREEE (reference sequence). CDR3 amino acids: CASSLKGTPGPQHF. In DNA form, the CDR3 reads TGTGCCAGCAGCTTAAAGGGGACTCCTGGGCCCCAGCATTTT. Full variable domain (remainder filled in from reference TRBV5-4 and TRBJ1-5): ETGVTQSPTHLIKTRGQQVTLRCSSQSGHNTVSWYQQALGQGPQFIFQYYREEENGRGNFPPRFSGLQFPNYSSELNVNALELDDSALYLCASSLKGTPGPQHFGDGTRLSIL.

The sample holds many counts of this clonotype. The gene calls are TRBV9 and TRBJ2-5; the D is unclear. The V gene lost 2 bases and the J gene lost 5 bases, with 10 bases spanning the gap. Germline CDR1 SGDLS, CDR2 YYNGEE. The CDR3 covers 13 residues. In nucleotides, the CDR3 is TGTGCCAGCAGCGTCCGTCCTCGGGAGACCCAGTACTTC. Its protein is CASSVRPRETQYF.

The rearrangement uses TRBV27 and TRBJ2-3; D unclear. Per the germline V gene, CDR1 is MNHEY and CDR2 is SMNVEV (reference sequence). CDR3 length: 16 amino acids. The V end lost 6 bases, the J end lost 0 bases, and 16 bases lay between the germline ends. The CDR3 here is CASRPTTGPSTDTQYF. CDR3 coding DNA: TGTGCCAGCAGACCTACTACCGGACCTAGCACAGATACGCAGTATTTT.

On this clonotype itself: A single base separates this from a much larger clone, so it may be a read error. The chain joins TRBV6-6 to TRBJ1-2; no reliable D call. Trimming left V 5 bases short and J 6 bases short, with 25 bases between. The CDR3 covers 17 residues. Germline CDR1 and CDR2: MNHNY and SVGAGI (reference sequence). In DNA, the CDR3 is TGTGCCAGCAGTCGTACTCAAGGTGGGAGAAAGACCCATGGCTACACCTTC. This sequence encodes CASSRTQGGRKTHGYTF.

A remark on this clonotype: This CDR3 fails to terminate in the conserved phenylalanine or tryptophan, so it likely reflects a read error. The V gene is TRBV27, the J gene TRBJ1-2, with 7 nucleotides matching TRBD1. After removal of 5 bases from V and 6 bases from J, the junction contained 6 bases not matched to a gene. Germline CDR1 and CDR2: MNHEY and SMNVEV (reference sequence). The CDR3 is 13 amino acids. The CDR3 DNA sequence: TGTGCCAGCAGTCGGAGGGGGCGGGATGGCTACACCCTC. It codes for CASSRRGRDGYTL.

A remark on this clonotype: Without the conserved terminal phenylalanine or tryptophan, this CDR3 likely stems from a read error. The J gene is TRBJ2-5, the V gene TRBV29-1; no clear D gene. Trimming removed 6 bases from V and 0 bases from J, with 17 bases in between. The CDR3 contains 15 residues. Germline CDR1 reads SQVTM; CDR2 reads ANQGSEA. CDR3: CSVPGWAEHQETQYC. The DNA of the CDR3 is TGCAGCGTCCCCGGATGGGCGGAGCACCAAGAGACCCAGTACTGC.

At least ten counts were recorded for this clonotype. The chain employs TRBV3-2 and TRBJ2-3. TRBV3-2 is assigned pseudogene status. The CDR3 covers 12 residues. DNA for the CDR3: TGTGCCAGCAGCCTTAGGGTTTCGATGCAGTATTTT. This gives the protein CASSLRVSMQYF.

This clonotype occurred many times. The CDR3 sequence is CASSQAYLSRPDF. CDR3 DNA sequence: TGTGCCAGCAGCCAAGCGTACCTCTCACGCCCCGACTTC. The chain couples TRBV3-2 to TRBJ2-7; the tabulated D call, TRBD1, remains unverified against the DNA. TRBV3-2 counts as a pseudogene. This CDR3 comprises 13 residues.

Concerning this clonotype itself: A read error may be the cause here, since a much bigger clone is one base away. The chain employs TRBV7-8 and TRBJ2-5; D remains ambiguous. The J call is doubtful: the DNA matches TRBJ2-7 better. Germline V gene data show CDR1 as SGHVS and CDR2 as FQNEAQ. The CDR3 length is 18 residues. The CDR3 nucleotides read TGTGCCAGCAGCTTAGATTCCTGCTCCCGTAGATCCCCCTACGAGCAGTACTTC. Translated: CASSLDSCSRRSPYEQYF.

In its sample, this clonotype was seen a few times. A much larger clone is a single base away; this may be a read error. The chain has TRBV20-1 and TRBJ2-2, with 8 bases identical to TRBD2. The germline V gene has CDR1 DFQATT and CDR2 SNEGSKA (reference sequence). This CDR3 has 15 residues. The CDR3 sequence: CNAWGAGGNTGELFF. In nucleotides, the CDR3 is TGCAATGCGTGGGGGGCGGGAGGGAACACCGGGGAGCTGTTTTTT.

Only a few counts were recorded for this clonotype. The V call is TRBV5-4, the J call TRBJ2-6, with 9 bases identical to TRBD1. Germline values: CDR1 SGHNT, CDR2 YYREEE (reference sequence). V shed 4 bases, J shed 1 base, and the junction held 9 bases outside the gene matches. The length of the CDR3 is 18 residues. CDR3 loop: CASSGGTGSWSGANVLTF. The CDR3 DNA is TGTGCCAGCAGCGGGGGGACAGGGAGTTGGTCTGGGGCCAACGTCCTGACTTTC.

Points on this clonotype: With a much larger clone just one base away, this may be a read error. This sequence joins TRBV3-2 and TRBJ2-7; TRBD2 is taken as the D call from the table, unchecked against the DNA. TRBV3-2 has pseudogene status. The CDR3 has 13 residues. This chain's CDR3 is CTSSSSWRGEQYF. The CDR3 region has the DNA TGTACCAGCAGCTCGAGTTGGAGGGGCGAGCAGTACTTC.

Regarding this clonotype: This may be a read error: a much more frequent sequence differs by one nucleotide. The CDR3 sequence is CASSFGGPDSYEQCF. The CDR3 DNA sequence: TGTGCCAGCAGCTTTGGGGGCCCGGACTCCTACGAGCAGTGCTTC. J is TRBJ2-4 and V is TRBV7-9; possibly TRBD1 for D (6 bases). Germline V gene sequence: CDR1 SEHNR, CDR2 FQNEAQ (reference sequence). This CDR3 has 15 residues.

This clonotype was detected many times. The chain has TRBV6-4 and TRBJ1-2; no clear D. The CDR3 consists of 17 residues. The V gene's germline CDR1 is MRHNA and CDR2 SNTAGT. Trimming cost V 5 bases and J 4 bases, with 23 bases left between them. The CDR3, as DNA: TGTGCCAGCAGTCACGCTTTCTCACACGGAAAGACCTATGGCTACACCTTC. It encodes CASSHAFSHGKTYGYTF.

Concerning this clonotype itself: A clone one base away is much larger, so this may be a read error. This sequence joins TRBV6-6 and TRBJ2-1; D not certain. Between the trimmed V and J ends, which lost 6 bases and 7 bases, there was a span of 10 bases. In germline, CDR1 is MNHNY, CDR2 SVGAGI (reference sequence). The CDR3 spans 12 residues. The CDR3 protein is CASSRTANEQFF. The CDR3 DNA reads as TGTGCCAGCAGCCGGACGGCTAATGAGCAGTTCTTC.

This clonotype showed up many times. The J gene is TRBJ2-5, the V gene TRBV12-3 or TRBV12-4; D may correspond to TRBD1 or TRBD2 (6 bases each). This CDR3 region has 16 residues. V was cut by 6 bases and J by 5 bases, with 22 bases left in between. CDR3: CASRGSRGPRKETQYF. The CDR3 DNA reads TGTGCCAGCAGGGGGTCACGGGGGCCGCGGAAGGAGACCCAGTACTTC.

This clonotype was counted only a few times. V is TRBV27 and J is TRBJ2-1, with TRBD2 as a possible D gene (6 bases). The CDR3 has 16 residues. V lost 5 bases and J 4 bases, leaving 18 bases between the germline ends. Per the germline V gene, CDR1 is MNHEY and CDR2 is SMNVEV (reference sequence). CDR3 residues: CASSLRLLAVYNEQFF. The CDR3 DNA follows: TGTGCCAGCAGTCTCCGGTTATTAGCGGTGTACAATGAGCAGTTCTTC.

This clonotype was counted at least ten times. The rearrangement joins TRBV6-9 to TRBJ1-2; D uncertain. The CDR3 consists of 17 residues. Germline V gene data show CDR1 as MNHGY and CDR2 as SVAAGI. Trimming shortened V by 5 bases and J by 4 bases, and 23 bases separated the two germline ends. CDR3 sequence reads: CASSEPMPYGKTYGYTF. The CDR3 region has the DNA TGTGCCAGCAGTGAACCTATGCCTTACGGAAAGACCTATGGCTACACCTTC.